This passage covers 27 T cell receptor beta chains from one sample sequenced in a study of cytomegalovirus exposure and HLA in healthy donors (dated by TCRdb to 2016 to 2017). Library preparation used the immunoSEQ multiplex PCR assay. A mixture of 60 forward primers for TCR Vbeta segments and 13 reverse primers for TCR Jbeta segments was used in the multiplex PCR. TCRdb obtained this table from immuneACCESS and retained in-frame rearrangements with V and J assigned. These tables miss some clones; where compared with another copy, unresolved V genes account for less than half of the shortfall, and the remainder is unexplained. The sample table shows about 100,000 clones, and roughly 79% are seen once. In total, the top ten clones hold under 5.5% of the sample. What was sequenced was PBMCs. The receptors were sampled from a woman between 65 and 79 years old in good health and CMV-seropositive.

V usage is TRBV5-1 and J usage is TRBJ2-7, with D perhaps TRBD1 (6 bases). The CDR3 spans 15 residues. Trimming shortened V by 2 bases and J by 0 bases, and 12 bases separated the two germline ends. Germline CDR1 and CDR2: SGHRS and YFSETQ. In DNA, the CDR3 is TGCGCCAGCAGCTTAGCACAGGACAGCTCCTACGAGCAGTACTTC. Amino acid sequence: CASSLAQDSSYEQYF.

V usage is TRBV18 and J usage is TRBJ2-5; D may be TRBD1 (5 bases). V gave up 3 bases and J gave up 2 bases, with 10 bases separating them. Germline V gives CDR1 KGHSH, CDR2 LQKENI. CDR3 length equals 14 residues. CDR3 coding DNA: TGTGCCAGCTCACCTCGGACATCGCAAGAGACCCAGTACTTC. Translation gives CASSPRTSQETQYF. Full variable domain (remainder filled in from reference TRBV18 and TRBJ2-5): NAGVMQNPRHLVRRRGQEARLRCSPMKGHSHVYWYRQLPEEGLKFMVYLQKENIIDESGMPKERFSAEFPKEGPSILRIQQVVRGDSAAYFCASSPRTSQETQYFGPGTRLLVL.

V is TRBV21-1 and J is TRBJ2-1; the D segment call TRBD2 is taken from the table without a DNA check. TRBV21-1 is marked as a pseudogene. The CDR3 has 14 residues. DNA of the CDR3: TGTGCCAGCCCCATAAGGACGGGATACAATGAGCAGTTCTTC. Translating gives CASPIRTGYNEQFF.

This clone appeared a few times. The chain is built from TRBV7-3 and TRBJ1-1, with D maybe TRBD1 (5 bases). V lost 2 bases to trimming and J lost 1 base, with 5 bases between them. This CDR3 spans 13 amino acids. The germline V gene encodes CDR1 SGHTA and CDR2 FQGTGA. CDR3 sequence (DNA): TGTGCCAGCAGCTTACAGGGGAACACTGAAGCTTTCTTT. Translating it yields CASSLQGNTEAFF.

This chain connects TRBV11-3 to TRBJ2-7; weak D call: TRBD1 (5 bases). CDR1 and CDR2 from the germline V gene are SGHNT and YENEEA. The CDR3 totals 16 residues. V was trimmed by 4 bases and J by 6 bases, leaving 22 bases between them. This CDR3 is CASSSRRTTQASEQYF. Written as DNA, the CDR3 is TGTGCCAGCAGCTCTAGAAGAACCACACAGGCCTCCGAGCAGTACTTC.

V and J are TRBV2 and TRBJ1-5; 9 bases are a match to TRBD1. Germline CDR1 reads SNHLY; CDR2 reads FYNNEI. The CDR3 is 15 amino acids. V shed 7 bases, J shed 2 bases, and the junction held 6 bases outside the gene matches. CDR3 protein: CASKQGALGNQPQHF. The CDR3 DNA follows: TGTGCCAGCAAACAGGGGGCGCTTGGCAATCAGCCCCAGCATTTT.

This clone came up a few times. The gene calls are TRBV6-4 and TRBJ1-5; D is perhaps TRBD1 (5 bases). This CDR3 has 19 amino acids. Germline V CDR1 and CDR2: MRHNA, SNTAGT. Trimming stripped 7 bases from V and 0 bases from J, with 25 bases between. CDR3 nucleotide sequence: TGTGCCAGCAACTACAATAGAGGATCCAGGGTCTATAGCAATCAGCCCCAGCATTTT. Its translation is CASNYNRGSRVYSNQPQHF.

The chain recombines TRBV7-2 with TRBJ1-4; 11 nucleotides line up with TRBD1. V was pared by 5 bases and J by 7 bases, with 9 bases of the junction left unmatched. The CDR3 is 16 amino acids. The germline CDR1 and CDR2 sequences are SGHTA and FQGNSA. The CDR3 DNA reads TGTGCCAGCAGCACTTACGGACAGGGGGCAGGTGAAAAACTGTTTTTT. This sequence encodes CASSTYGQGAGEKLFF.

The rearrangement joins TRBV4-3 to TRBJ2-1, with TRBD2 matching 12 bases. This CDR3 is built from 17 residues. V shed 0 bases and J 8 bases; nucleotides not matched to a gene: 8. Germline CDR1 LGHNA, CDR2 YSLEER. The CDR3 nucleotides are TGCGCCAGCAGCCAAGAGCTAGCGGGAGGGCCAGTCTATGAGCAGTTCTTC. It encodes CASSQELAGGPVYEQFF.

The chain has TRBV19 and TRBJ2-1, with no clear D. Trimming left V 4 bases short and J 6 bases short, with 13 bases between. The CDR3 runs 14 residues. Per the germline V gene, CDR1 is LNHDA and CDR2 is SQIVND (reference sequence). This CDR3 reads CASSTDRALNEQFF. The CDR3, as DNA: TGTGCCAGTAGTACAGATCGAGCCCTCAATGAGCAGTTCTTC.

This chain links TRBV5-1 with TRBJ2-6; the match to TRBD1 covers 11 bases. Germline V gene data show CDR1 as SGHRS and CDR2 as YFSETQ. The junction had 5 bases not matched to a gene; V was cut back by 3 bases and J by 3 bases. This CDR3 is built from 17 residues. Here the CDR3 DNA reads TGCGCCAGCAGCTGGAGGACAGGGGGCAGTGGGGCCAACGTCCTGACTTTC. This translates into CASSWRTGGSGANVLTF.

The CDR3 DNA is TGTGCCAGCAGATCAACAGGGGGCTATAATTCACCCCTCCACTTT. Residues: CASRSTGGYNSPLHF. The chain links TRBV28 to TRBJ1-6, with 8 nucleotides matching TRBD1. CDR1 and CDR2 (germline): MDHEN, SYDVKM. The CDR3 contains 15 residues. The V gene end was trimmed by 6 bases and the J gene end by 3 bases; junction bases not matched to a gene: 4.

The V gene is TRBV9, the J gene TRBJ2-1, with 8 bases aligning to TRBD2. J lost 9 bases, V lost 4 bases, and 6 bases had no gene match. There are 13 residues in the CDR3. The V gene's germline CDR1 is SGDLS and CDR2 YYNGEE. The CDR3 DNA reads as TGTGCCAGCAGCACCAGCGGGAGAGGTGAGCAGTTCTTC. Protein product: CASSTSGRGEQFF.

Written as DNA, the CDR3 is TGTGCCAGCAGCGCCCGGACAGGGAGGAATGAGCAGTTCTTC. Translating gives CASSARTGRNEQFF. The chain joins TRBV5-6 to TRBJ2-1; 8 nucleotides line up with TRBD1. The CDR3 consists of 14 residues. CDR1 is SGHDT and CDR2 is YYEEEE in the germline V gene. J lost 7 bases, V lost 4 bases, and 7 bases had no gene match. Variable domain in full (rest from reference TRBV5-6 and TRBJ2-1): DAGVTQSPTHLIKTRGQQVTLRCSPKSGHDTVSWYQQALGQGPQFIFQYYEEEERQRGNFPDRFSGHQFPNYSSELNVNALLLGDSALYLCASSARTGRNEQFFGPGTRLTVL.

The J gene is TRBJ2-3, the V gene TRBV18; 7 bases align to TRBD2. Looked up from germline, CDR1 is KGHSH and CDR2 is LQKENI. The CDR3 loop spans 14 amino acids. The J segment lost 4 bases and the V segment lost 3 bases, leaving 4 bases of the junction unmatched. The CDR3 loop is CASSPGLPPDTQYF. CDR3 DNA sequence: TGTGCCAGCTCACCGGGACTACCCCCAGATACGCAGTATTTT.

This clone was counted once. The chain is built from TRBV19 and TRBJ1-3; D is unresolved. Trimming took 7 bases from V and 0 from J, leaving 13 bases between them. Germline V gene lookup returns CDR1 LNHDA and CDR2 SQIVND (reference sequence). This CDR3 has 15 residues. This CDR3 reads CASTKTTYSGNTIYF. Here the CDR3 DNA reads TGTGCCAGTACCAAGACAACTTACTCTGGAAACACCATATATTTT. The entire variable domain, with the rest obtained from reference TRBV19 and TRBJ1-3, is as follows: DGGITQSPKYLFRKEGQNVTLSCEQNLNHDAMYWYRQDPGQGLRLIYYSQIVNDFQKGDIAEGYSVSREKKESFPLTVTSAQKNPTAFYLCASTKTTYSGNTIYFGEGSWLTVV.

The chain recombines TRBV5-1 with TRBJ2-5; 8 bases are a match to TRBD1. Germline values: CDR1 SGHRS, CDR2 YFSETQ. Trimming took 2 bases from V and 0 from J; bases not matched to a gene: 0. This CDR3 comprises 14 residues. The CDR3 protein is CASSLQGDQETQYF. Written as DNA, the CDR3 is TGCGCCAGCAGCTTACAGGGGGACCAAGAGACCCAGTACTTC.

The V call is TRBV19, the J call TRBJ2-1, with D maybe TRBD2 (7 bases). Germline lookup yields CDR1 LNHDA and CDR2 SQIVND (reference sequence). The CDR3 length is 15 residues. V was trimmed by 6 bases and J by 2 bases, leaving 14 bases between them. The CDR3 DNA sequence: TGTGCCAGTAGCAGGGGAGGGGGTGCCTACAATGAGCAGTTCTTC. Translation gives CASSRGGGAYNEQFF. The full variable domain, completed using reference TRBV19 and TRBJ2-1, is DGGITQSPKYLFRKEGQNVTLSCEQNLNHDAMYWYRQDPGQGLRLIYYSQIVNDFQKGDIAEGYSVSREKKESFPLTVTSAQKNPTAFYLCASSRGGGAYNEQFFGPGTRLTVL.

CDR3 region: CASSPVYGRARGDTQYF. Written as DNA, the CDR3 is TGTGCCAGCAGCCCAGTATATGGGCGGGCCCGCGGGGATACGCAGTATTTT. The V gene is TRBV7-8, the J gene TRBJ2-3, with D maybe TRBD2 (5 bases). This CDR3 region has 17 residues. The germline gives CDR1 SGHVS, CDR2 FQNEAQ. V gave up 5 bases and J gave up 6 bases, with 24 bases separating them.

The rearrangement joins TRBV25-1 to TRBJ2-5; tentatively, D is TRBD2 (6 bases). The DNA matches TRBJ2-7 better at its end, which makes the J call doubtful. The CDR3 is 13 amino acids. Per the germline V gene, CDR1 is MGHDK and CDR2 is SYGVNS. The CDR3 spells CASSAGVRNEQYF. CDR3 nucleotides: TGTGCCAGCAGTGCGGGAGTAAGGAACGAGCAGTACTTC.

The J gene is TRBJ2-5, the V gene TRBV29-1; 11 bases line up with TRBD2. The J call may be in error: the DNA end matches TRBJ2-7 better. The CDR3 sequence is 14 residues long. Germline V gene lookup returns CDR1 SQVTM and CDR2 ANQGSEA. The CDR3 loop reads CSVELGLAAYEQYF. The CDR3 nucleotides are TGCAGCGTTGAATTGGGACTAGCGGCGTACGAGCAGTACTTC.

The chain employs TRBV7-8 and TRBJ2-1; tentative D call: TRBD2 (5 bases). CDR3 length: 13 residues. The V end was cut by 1 base, the J end by 7 bases, with 8 bases between. CDR1 is SGHVS and CDR2 is FQNEAQ in the germline V gene. CDR3 nucleotides: TGTGCCAGCAGCTTAGAACCGGGGAATGAGCAGTTCTTC. Amino acid sequence: CASSLEPGNEQFF.

This chain connects TRBV6-5 to TRBJ2-7; 8 nucleotides match TRBD1. The CDR3 covers 15 residues. Looked up from germline, CDR1 is MNHEY and CDR2 is SVGAGI. After removal of 0 bases from V and 2 bases from J, the junction contained 3 bases not matched to a gene. The CDR3: CASSYSRTGTYEQYF. CDR3 nucleotide sequence: TGTGCCAGCAGTTACTCGAGGACAGGGACCTACGAGCAGTACTTC.

The V gene is TRBV11-2, the J gene TRBJ2-7; 10 nucleotides align to TRBD1. Looked up from germline, CDR1 is SGHAT and CDR2 is FQNNGV. With 5 bases clipped from V and 6 bases from J, the junction kept 10 bases outside the gene matches. This CDR3 comprises 15 residues. CDR3: CASSKGDRGSSEQYF. For the CDR3, the DNA is TGTGCCAGCAGCAAAGGGGACAGGGGCTCGTCCGAGCAGTACTTC.

This chain links TRBV9 with TRBJ2-3; D unclear. V lost 3 bases and J 3 bases, leaving 17 bases between the germline ends. The CDR3 runs to 16 residues. The germline gives CDR1 SGDLS, CDR2 YYNGEE. The CDR3 nucleotides are TGTGCCAGCAGCGCTCCCCCAGGCCAGTTGACAGATACGCAGTATTTT. It specifies CASSAPPGQLTDTQYF. The complete variable domain, with remaining parts taken from reference TRBV9 and TRBJ2-3, reads DSGVTQTPKHLITATGQRVTLRCSPRSGDLSVYWYQQSLDQGLQFLIQYYNGEERAKGNILERFSAQQFPDLHSELNLSSLELGDSALYFCASSAPPGQLTDTQYFGPGTRLTVL.

The V gene is TRBV6-6, the J gene TRBJ2-5; possible D gene TRBD1, 5 bases. CDR3 size: 13 residues. The V gene lost 8 bases and the J gene lost 5 bases, with 15 bases spanning the gap. Germline CDR1 reads MNHNY; CDR2 reads SVGAGI (reference sequence). CDR3 residues: CASRPGARETQYF. The CDR3 DNA reads as TGTGCCAGCCGGCCTGGGGCGAGGGAGACCCAGTACTTC.

The chain employs TRBV4-3 and TRBJ1-1, with 10 bases aligning to TRBD1. The CDR3 is 14 amino acids. Germline V gene data show CDR1 as LGHNA and CDR2 as YSLEER. Trimming removed 4 bases from V and 3 bases from J; junction bases left unmatched: 2. The chain's CDR3 is CASSRDRGYTEAFF. The DNA for the CDR3 is TGCGCCAGCAGCCGGGACAGGGGTTACACTGAAGCTTTCTTT.